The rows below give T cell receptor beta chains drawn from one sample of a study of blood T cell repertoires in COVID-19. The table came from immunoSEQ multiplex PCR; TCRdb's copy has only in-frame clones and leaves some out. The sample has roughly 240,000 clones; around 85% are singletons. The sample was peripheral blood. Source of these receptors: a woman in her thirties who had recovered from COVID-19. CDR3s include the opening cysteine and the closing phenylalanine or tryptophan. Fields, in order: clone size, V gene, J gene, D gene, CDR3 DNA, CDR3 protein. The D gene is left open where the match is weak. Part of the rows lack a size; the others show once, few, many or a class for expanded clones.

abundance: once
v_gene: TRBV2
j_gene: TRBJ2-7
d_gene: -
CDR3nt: TGTGCCAGCGACAGGCCGAATTCCTACGAGCAGTACTTC
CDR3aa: CASDRPNSYEQYF

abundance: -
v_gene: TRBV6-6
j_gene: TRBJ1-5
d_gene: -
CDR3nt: TGTGCCAGCAGTGGGGGGACCCAGCCCCAGCATTTT
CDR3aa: CASSGGTQPQHF

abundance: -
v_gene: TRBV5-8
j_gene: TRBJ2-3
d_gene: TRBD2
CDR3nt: TGTGCCAGCAGCTCCCTGACTAGCGGGGGGGTCATAGATACGCAGTATTTT
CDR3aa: CASSSLTSGGVIDTQYF

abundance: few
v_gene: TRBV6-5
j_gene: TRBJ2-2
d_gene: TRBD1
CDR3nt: TGTGCCAGCAGGGGACAGGTCGTCGGGGAGCTGTTTTTT
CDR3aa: CASRGQVVGELFF

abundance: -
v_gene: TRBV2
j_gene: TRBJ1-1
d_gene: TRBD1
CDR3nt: TGTGCCAGCGGAGGGGGCCGGAGCACTGAAGCTTTCTTT
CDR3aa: CASGGGRSTEAFF

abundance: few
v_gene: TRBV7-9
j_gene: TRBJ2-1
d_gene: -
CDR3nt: TGTGCCAGCAGCTTGGAGAACGGAGGGCAGTTCTTC
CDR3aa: CASSLENGGQFF

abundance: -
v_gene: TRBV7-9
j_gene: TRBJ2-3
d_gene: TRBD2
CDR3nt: TGTGCCAGCAGCTCTGGACTAGCGCCCACAGATACGCAGTATTTT
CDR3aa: CASSSGLAPTDTQYF

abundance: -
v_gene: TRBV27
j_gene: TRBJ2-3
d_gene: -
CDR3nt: TGTGCCAGCAGTTTTAGCGGATCTAGCACAGATACGCAGTATTTT
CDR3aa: CASSFSGSSTDTQYF

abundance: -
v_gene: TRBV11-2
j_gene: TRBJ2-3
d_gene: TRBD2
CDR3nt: TGTGCCAGCAGCTTATTAACTAGCGGATCCACAGATACGCAGTATTTT
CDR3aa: CASSLLTSGSTDTQYF

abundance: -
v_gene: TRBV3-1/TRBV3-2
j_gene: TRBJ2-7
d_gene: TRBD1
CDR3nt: TGTGCCAGCAGCCCGGGACAGGGGGCATCCTACGAGCAGTACTTC
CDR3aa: CASSPGQGASYEQYF

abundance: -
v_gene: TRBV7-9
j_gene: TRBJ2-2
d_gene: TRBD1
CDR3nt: TGTGCCAGCAAAGGGACAGGGGGCACCGGGGAGCTGTTTTTT
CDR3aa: CASKGTGGTGELFF

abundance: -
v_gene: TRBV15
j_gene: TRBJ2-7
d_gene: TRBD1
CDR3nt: TGTGCCACCAGCCTTCCCGGGACAGGGTTCTACGAGCAGTACTTC
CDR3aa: CATSLPGTGFYEQYF

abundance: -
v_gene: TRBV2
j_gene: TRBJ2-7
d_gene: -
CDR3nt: TGTGCCAGCAGTGATGATTCAGGGGAATCTCTCTACGAGCAGTACTTC
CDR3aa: CASSDDSGESLYEQYF

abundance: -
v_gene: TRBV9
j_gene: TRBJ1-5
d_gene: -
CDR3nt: TGTGCCAGCAGCGCCGAGGACAATTGGAGTCAGCCCCAGCATTTT
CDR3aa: CASSAEDNWSQPQHF

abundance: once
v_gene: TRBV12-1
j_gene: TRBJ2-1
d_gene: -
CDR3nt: TGTGCCAGCAGCTTCTTCTCAATAGCGGGAAGGGCCTACAATGAGCAGTTCTTC
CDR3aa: CASSFFSIAGRAYNEQFF

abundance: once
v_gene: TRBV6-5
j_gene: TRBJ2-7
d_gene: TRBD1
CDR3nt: TGTGCCAGCGGTCAGAGCGGACAGGGGCGCTACGAGCAGTACTTC
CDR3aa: CASGQSGQGRYEQYF